This TCR beta chain was retrieved from a study of cytomegalovirus exposure and HLA in healthy donors. Notes on the study in general: Prior analysis indicated that the majority of TCR beta V segments exhibited productivity approximately 87% or approximately 30% of the time. A later analysis showed HLA-associated TCR beta chains outstripping equally common others in clonal expansion.

13 Jbeta primers and 60 Vbeta primers were used for the PCR. Sequencing was performed with immunoSEQ multiplex PCR; in TCRdb, only in-frame clones are kept and a portion is missing. The table includes some 170,000 clones, 82% detected once. Per germline, CDR1 SGHTA and CDR2 FQGTGA. Trimming took 3 bases from V and 2 from J, leaving 16 bases between them. The CDR3 is 16 amino acids. Notes on this clone: Its specificity is unknown.

V and J are TRBV7-3 and TRBJ1-2; no clear D. The sequence derives from a girl aged 10 to 17 in good health and CMV-seropositive. The sequencing input was PBMCs. CDR3 sequence reads: CASSFRGVNENYGYTF. CDR3 nucleotides: TGTGCCAGCAGCTTCCGGGGAGTGAATGAAAACTATGGCTACACCTTC.